A selection of T cell receptor beta chains follows, all from one sample in a study of OX40 agonist ivuxolimab in advanced cancers. Using immunoSEQ multiplex PCR, the repertoire was profiled, and TCRdb retains in-frame clones only, with some absent. Altogether 75,000 to 80,000 clones are present, about 85% being singletons, with the ten largest covering 4.6%. This sample comprised CD4+ or CD8+ T cells sorted from blood, obtained in a trial of the OX40 agonist ivuxolimab. The receptors stem from an adult with an advanced solid tumor such as melanoma, head and neck, liver or kidney cancer. Both conserved end residues are part of each CDR3. D genes are given only for firm matches. The size of a clone is reported for some rows only, either as once, few or many, or as a class for expanded clones.

V gene	J gene	clone size	CDR3 length	D gene	CDR3 protein	CDR3 DNA
TRBV5-6	TRBJ1-2	.	14	.	CASTPQQVPGGYTF	TGTGCCAGCACCCCCCAACAGGTCCCTGGTGGCTACACCTTC
TRBV29-1	TRBJ1-1	.	13	.	CSVGEGQNTEAFF	TGCAGCGTTGGGGAGGGGCAGAACACTGAAGCTTTCTTT
TRBV2	TRBJ2-5	.	17	.	CASSEGPGAVKQETQYF	TGTGCCAGCAGTGAAGGGCCCGGGGCGGTCAAACAAGAGACCCAGTACTTC
TRBV9	TRBJ1-1	once	15	.	CASSPREGGWTEAFF	TGTGCCAGCAGCCCCCGGGAGGGTGGATGGACTGAAGCTTTCTTT
TRBV11-2	TRBJ2-5	.	17	.	CASSLDWSAGARETQYF	TGTGCCAGCAGCTTAGATTGGTCGGCGGGGGCCCGGGAGACCCAGTACTTC
TRBV5-6	TRBJ2-5	.	14	.	CASSLRGGLQTQYF	TGTGCCAGCAGCTTGCGTGGGGGGCTCCAGACCCAGTACTTC
TRBV15	TRBJ2-3	.	15	TRBD2	CATSRASGGADTQYF	TGTGCCACCAGCAGAGCTAGCGGGGGGGCAGATACGCAGTATTTT
TRBV5-1	TRBJ1-3	.	15	.	CASSLGRLSGNTIYF	TGCGCCAGCAGCTTGGGCCGCCTCTCTGGAAACACCATATATTTT
TRBV5-5	TRBJ1-1	.	15	TRBD1	CASSFWSGQGEGAFF	TGTGCCAGCAGCTTTTGGTCGGGACAGGGGGAGGGAGCTTTCTTT
TRBV6-5	TRBJ2-3	.	10	.	CASRYDTQYF	TGTGCCAGCCGGTACGATACGCAGTATTTT
TRBV27	TRBJ1-2	few	15	.	CASSLRGAPNYGYTF	TGTGCCAGCAGTTTACGGGGGGCCCCTAACTATGGCTACACCTTC
TRBV2	TRBJ2-3	.	17	.	CASSGKSWRGSTDTQYF	TGTGCCAGCTCCGGCAAGAGCTGGCGGGGATCCACAGATACGCAGTATTTT
TRBV11-2	TRBJ1-4	few	12	.	CASSIGNEKLFF	TGTGCCAGCAGCATCGGTAATGAAAAACTGTTTTTT
TRBV10-1	TRBJ2-3	.	14	.	CASSERQNTDTQYF	TGCGCCAGCAGTGAGAGGCAGAACACAGATACGCAGTATTTT
TRBV5-4	TRBJ1-2	.	14	TRBD1	CASSFPPDRVGYTF	TGTGCCAGCAGCTTCCCTCCGGACAGGGTTGGCTACACCTTC
TRBV19	TRBJ2-1	.	12	.	CASSIGDYEQFF	TGTGCCAGTAGTATAGGGGACTATGAGCAGTTCTTC
TRBV5-1	TRBJ2-7	.	15	.	CASSREGTDSYEQYF	TGCGCCAGCAGCCGCGAGGGGACCGATTCCTACGAGCAGTACTTC
TRBV18	TRBJ1-6	.	16	TRBD1	CASSLGTGAGNSPLHF	TGTGCCAGCTCACTTGGGACAGGGGCTGGGAATTCACCCCTCCACTTT
TRBV6-1	TRBJ1-1	.	14	.	CASSSPNSNTEAFF	TGTGCCAGCAGCTCCCCCAATTCGAACACTGAAGCTTTCTTT
TRBV18	TRBJ2-5	.	16	.	CASSPTKGLAQETQYF	TGTGCCAGCTCACCAACAAAAGGTTTGGCACAAGAGACCCAGTACTTC
TRBV6-1	TRBJ2-2	few	15	.	CASTYYREDTGELFF	TGTGCCAGCACCTACTACAGGGAGGACACCGGGGAGCTGTTTTTT
TRBV10-3	TRBJ2-1	.	16	TRBD2	CAISESGTGGDNEQFF	TGTGCCATCAGTGAGTCGGGAACGGGGGGGGACAATGAGCAGTTCTTC
TRBV29-1	TRBJ2-3	few	19	.	CSVLDRAARDRGPTDTQYF	TGCAGCGTATTAGACCGGGCGGCCAGGGATCGGGGGCCCACAGATACGCAGTATTTT
TRBV6-5	TRBJ2-3	once	16	.	CASSYRGRGDTDTQYF	TGTGCCAGCAGTTATAGGGGGCGGGGGGACACAGATACGCAGTATTTT
TRBV5-4	TRBJ2-7	.	15	TRBD2	CASSFGRDRSYEQYF	TGTGCCAGCAGCTTTGGGAGGGACCGCTCCTACGAGCAGTACTTC
TRBV7-9	TRBJ1-6	.	12	.	CASSFSDSPLHF	TGTGCCAGCAGCTTCTCCGATTCACCCCTCCACTTT
TRBV5-4	TRBJ2-3	.	15	TRBD2	CASSPGLAGTDTQYF	TGTGCCAGCAGCCCGGGACTAGCGGGCACAGATACGCAGTATTTT
TRBV28	TRBJ2-7	.	13	.	CASRPDSSYEQYF	TGTGCCAGCAGGCCCGACAGCTCCTACGAGCAGTACTTC
TRBV7-2	TRBJ2-3	once	15	.	CASSLAGARGDTQYF	TGTGCCAGCAGCTTAGCGGGAGCCCGCGGAGATACGCAGTATTTT